This T cell receptor beta chain was sequenced during a study of blood T cell repertoires in COVID-19. Study background: COVID-19 samples, acute and convalescent, were from the United States, Italy and Spain. PBMCs, B-cell-depleted T cells, or T cells were the source of the cDNA or gDNA that made up the material.

Original handling: Amplification of reference gene primers provided the estimated nucleated cell counts. Data came from immunoSEQ multiplex PCR; TCRdb stores just in-frame clones and leaves some out. The V and J calls and clone size were taken over from that table, and D and trimming were inferred from the DNA. The table shows around 60,000 clones, with 70% to 90% occurring only once. The CDR3 sequence is 14 residues long. V lost 3 bases and J lost 10; bases outside the gene matches: 5. CDR1 is SEHNR and CDR2 is FQNEAQ in the germline V gene (reference sequence). The TCR comes from an older woman with active COVID-19. V is TRBV7-9 and J is TRBJ2-1; 11 positions agree with TRBD2. Specimen: peripheral blood. The DNA of the CDR3 is TGTGCCAGCAGCTTTGGGACTAGCGGTGCCGAGCAGTTCTTC. Protein product: CASSFGTSGAEQFF.